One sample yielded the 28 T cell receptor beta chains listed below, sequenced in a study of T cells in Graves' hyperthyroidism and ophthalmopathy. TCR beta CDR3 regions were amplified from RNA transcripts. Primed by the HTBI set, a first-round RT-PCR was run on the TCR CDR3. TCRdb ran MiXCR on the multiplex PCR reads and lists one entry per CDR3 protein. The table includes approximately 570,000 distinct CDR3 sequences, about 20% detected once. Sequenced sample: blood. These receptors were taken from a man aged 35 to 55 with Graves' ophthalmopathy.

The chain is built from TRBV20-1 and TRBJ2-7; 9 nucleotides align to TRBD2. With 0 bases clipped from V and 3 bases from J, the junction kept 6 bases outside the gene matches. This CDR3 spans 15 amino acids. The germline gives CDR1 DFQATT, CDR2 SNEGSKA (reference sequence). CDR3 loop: CSARDLAGSFYEQYF. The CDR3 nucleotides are TGCAGTGCTAGAGACCTAGCGGGGTCCTTCTACGAGCAGTACTTC.

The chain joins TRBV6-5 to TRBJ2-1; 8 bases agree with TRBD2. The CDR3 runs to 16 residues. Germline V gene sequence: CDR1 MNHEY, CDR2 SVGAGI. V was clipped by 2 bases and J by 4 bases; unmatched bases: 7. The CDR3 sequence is CASSYPRGGGYNEQFF. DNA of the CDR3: TGTGCCAGCAGTTACCCCCGGGGGGGGGGGTACAATGAGCAGTTCTTC.

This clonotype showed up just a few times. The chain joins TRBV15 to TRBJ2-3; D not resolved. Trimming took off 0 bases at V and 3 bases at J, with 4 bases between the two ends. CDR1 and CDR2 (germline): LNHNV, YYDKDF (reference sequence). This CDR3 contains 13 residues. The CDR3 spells CATSRDFTDTQYF. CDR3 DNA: TGTGCCACCAGCAGAGATTTTACAGATACGCAGTATTTT.

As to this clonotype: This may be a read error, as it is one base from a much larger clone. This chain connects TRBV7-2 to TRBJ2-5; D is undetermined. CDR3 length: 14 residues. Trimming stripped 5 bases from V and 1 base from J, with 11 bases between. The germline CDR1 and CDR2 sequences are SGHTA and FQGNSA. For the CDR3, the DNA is TGTGCCAGCAGCCTGCAGGCTCCCCAAGAGACCCAGTACTTC. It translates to CASSLQAPQETQYF.

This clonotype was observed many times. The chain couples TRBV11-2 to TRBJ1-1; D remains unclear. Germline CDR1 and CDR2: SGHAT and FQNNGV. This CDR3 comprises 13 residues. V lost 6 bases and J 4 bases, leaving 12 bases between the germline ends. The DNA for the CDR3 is TGTGCCAGCAGTCAAGAAAGGGCCACTGAAGCTTTCTTT. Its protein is CASSQERATEAFF.

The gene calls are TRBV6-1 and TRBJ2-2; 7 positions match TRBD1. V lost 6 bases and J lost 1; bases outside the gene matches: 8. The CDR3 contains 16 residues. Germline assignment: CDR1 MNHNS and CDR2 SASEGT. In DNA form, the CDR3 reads TGTGCCAGCAGGATAACAGGGGTTTGGAACACCGGGGAGCTGTTTTTT. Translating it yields CASRITGVWNTGELFF.

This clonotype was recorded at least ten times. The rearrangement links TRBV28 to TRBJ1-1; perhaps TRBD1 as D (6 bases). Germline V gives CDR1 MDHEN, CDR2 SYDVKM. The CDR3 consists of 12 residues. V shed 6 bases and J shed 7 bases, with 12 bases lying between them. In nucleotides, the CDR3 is TGTGCCAGCAGAGAAGACAGGTTTGAAGCTTTCTTT. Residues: CASREDRFEAFF.

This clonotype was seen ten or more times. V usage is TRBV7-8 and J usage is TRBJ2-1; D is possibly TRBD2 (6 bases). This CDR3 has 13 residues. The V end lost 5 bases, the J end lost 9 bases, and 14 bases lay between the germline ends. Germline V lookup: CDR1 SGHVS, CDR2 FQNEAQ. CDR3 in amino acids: CASSLGLFVEQFF. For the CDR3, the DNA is TGTGCCAGCAGCCTCGGACTATTTGTTGAGCAGTTCTTC.

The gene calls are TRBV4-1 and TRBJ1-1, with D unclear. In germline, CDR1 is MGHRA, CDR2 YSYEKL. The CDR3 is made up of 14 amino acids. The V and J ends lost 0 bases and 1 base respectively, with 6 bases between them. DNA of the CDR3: TGCGCCAGCAGCCAAGATCCCAGGAACACTGAAGCTTTCTTT. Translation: CASSQDPRNTEAFF.

The CDR3 sequence: CAIRENGISGELFF. The CDR3 DNA is TGTGCCATAAGGGAAAACGGAATATCCGGGGAGCTGTTTTTT. The chain combines TRBV10-3 with TRBJ2-2; D ambiguous. This CDR3 region has 14 residues. V was pared by 9 bases and J by 6 bases, with 17 bases between. Germline V gene sequence: CDR1 ENHRY, CDR2 SYGVKD.

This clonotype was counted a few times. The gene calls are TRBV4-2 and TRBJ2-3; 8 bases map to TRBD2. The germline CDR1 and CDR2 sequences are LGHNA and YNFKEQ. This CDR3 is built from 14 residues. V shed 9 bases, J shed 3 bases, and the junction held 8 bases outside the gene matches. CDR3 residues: CASSAGAGTDTQYF. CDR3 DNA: TGTGCCAGTTCAGCGGGAGCTGGTACAGATACGCAGTATTTT.

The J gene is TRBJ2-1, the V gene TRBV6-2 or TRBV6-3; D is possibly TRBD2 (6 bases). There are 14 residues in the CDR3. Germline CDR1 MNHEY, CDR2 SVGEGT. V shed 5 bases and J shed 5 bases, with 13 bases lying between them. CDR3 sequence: CASSAQGGNNEQFF. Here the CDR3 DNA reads TGTGCCAGCAGTGCGCAGGGAGGCAACAATGAGCAGTTCTTC.

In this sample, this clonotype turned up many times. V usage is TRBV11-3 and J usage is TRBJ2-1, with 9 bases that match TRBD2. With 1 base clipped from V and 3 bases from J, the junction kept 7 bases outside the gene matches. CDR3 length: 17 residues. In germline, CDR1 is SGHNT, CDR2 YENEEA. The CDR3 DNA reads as TGTGCCAGCAGCTTAGCTCTGGCGGGAGGGGGCTACAATGAGCAGTTCTTC. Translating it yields CASSLALAGGGYNEQFF.

The CDR3 protein is CASSYSPVVEFF. CDR3 bases: TGTGCCAGCAGTTACTCGCCGGTCGTCGAGTTCTTC. The chain employs TRBV6-6 and TRBJ2-1; the D is unclear. V lost 0 bases to trimming and J lost 14 bases, with 11 bases between them. From germline, CDR1 is MNHNY and CDR2 SVGAGI (reference sequence). The CDR3 is 12 amino acids.

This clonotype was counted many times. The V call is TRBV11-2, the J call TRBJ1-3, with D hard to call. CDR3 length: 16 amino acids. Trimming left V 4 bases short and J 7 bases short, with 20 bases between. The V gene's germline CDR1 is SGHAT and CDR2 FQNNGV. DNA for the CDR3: TGTGCCAGCAGCTCCGCTGGTATGGGTCGGATGAACACCATATATTTT. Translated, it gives CASSSAGMGRMNTIYF. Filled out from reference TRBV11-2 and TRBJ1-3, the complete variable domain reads EAGVAQSPRYKIIEKRQSVAFWCNPISGHATLYWYQQILGQGPKLLIQFQNNGVVDDSQLPKDRFSAERLKGVDSTLKIQPAKLEDSAVYLCASSSAGMGRMNTIYFGEGSWLTVV.

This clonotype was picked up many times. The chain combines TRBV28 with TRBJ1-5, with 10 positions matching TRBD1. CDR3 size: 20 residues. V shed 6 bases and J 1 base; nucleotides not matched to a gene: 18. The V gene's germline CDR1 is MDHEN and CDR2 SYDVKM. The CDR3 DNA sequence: TGTGCCAGCAGCCGACGACCAGGACAGGGGGGTCAATTCAGCAATCAGCCCCAGCATTTT. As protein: CASSRRPGQGGQFSNQPQHF.

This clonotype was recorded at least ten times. The CDR3 DNA reads TGTGCCAGCAGTCAGGAAAGTGCGACCCAGTACTTC. This gives the protein CASSQESATQYF. V is TRBV6-2 or TRBV6-3 and J is TRBJ2-5; D uncertain. The germline V gene has CDR1 MNHEY and CDR2 SVGEGT. V was shortened by 5 bases and J by 7 bases, with 11 bases between the two germline ends. The CDR3 contains 12 residues.

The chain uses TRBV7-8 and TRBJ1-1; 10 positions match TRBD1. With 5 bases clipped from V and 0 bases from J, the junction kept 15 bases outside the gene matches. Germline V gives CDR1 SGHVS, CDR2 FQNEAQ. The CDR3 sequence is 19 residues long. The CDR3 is CASSRTGQGPYDMNTEAFF. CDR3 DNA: TGTGCCAGCAGCCGGACGGGACAGGGGCCCTACGACATGAACACTGAAGCTTTCTTT. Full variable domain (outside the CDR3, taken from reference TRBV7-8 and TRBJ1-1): GAGVSQSPRYKVAKRGQDVALRCDPISGHVSLFWYQQALGQGPEFLTYFQNEAQLDKSGLPSDRFFAERPEGSVSTLKIQRTQQEDSAVYLCASSRTGQGPYDMNTEAFFGQGTRLTVV.

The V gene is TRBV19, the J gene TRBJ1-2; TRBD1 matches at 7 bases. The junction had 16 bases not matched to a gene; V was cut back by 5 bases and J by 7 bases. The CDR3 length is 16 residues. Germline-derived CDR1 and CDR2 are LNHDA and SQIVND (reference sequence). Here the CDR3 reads CASSDGGTAGASGYTF. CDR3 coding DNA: TGTGCCAGTAGTGACGGGGGGACAGCTGGGGCAAGTGGCTACACCTTC.

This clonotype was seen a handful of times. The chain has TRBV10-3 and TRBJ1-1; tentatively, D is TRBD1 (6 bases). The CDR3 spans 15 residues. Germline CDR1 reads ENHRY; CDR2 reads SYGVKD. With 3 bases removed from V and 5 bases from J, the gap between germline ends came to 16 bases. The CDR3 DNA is TGTGCCATCAGTGAAACAGGGCCGGTGGGAACTGAAGCTTTCTTT. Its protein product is CAISETGPVGTEAFF.

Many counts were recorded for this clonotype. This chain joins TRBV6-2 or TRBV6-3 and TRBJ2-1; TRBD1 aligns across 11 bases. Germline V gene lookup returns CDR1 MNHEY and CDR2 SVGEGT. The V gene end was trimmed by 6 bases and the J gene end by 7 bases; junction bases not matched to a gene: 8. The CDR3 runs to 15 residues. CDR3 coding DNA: TGTGCCAGCAGATTAGACGGGACAGGGGGTAATGAGCAGTTCTTC. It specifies CASRLDGTGGNEQFF.

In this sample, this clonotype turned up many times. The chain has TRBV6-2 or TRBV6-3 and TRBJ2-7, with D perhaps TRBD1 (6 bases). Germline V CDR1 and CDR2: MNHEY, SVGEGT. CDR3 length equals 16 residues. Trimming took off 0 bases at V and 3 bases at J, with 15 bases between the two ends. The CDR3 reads CASSYSTSGQLYEQYF. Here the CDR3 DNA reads TGTGCCAGCAGTTACTCGACATCGGGACAACTCTACGAGCAGTACTTC.

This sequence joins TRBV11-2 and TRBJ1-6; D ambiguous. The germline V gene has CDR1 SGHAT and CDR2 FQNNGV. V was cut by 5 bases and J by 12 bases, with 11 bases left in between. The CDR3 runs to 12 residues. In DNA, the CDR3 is TGTGCCAGCAGCCCGGGTGGCAGACCCCTCCACTTT. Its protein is CASSPGGRPLHF.

The CDR3 nucleotides are TGTGCTAGTGGATTCAGAGACGCGAACACCGGGGAGCTGTTTTTT. Translated, it gives CASGFRDANTGELFF. This chain joins TRBV12-5 and TRBJ2-2; D gene unclear. Trimming took off 6 bases at V and 0 bases at J, with 11 bases between the two ends. The length of the CDR3 is 15 residues. Germline V gene sequence: CDR1 LGHNT, CDR2 FRNRAP. Full variable domain (remainder filled in from reference TRBV12-5 and TRBJ2-2): DARVTQTPRHKVTEMGQEVTMRCQPILGHNTVFWYRQTMMQGLELLAYFRNRAPLDDSGMPKDRFSAEMPDATLATLKIQPSEPRDSAVYFCASGFRDANTGELFFGEGSRLTVL.

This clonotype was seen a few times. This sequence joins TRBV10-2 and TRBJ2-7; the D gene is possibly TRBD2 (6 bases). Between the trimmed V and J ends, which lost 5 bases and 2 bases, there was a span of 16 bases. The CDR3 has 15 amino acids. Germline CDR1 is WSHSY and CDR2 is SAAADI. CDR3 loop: CASSPVGLLAYEQYF. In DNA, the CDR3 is TGCGCCAGCAGTCCCGTAGGACTACTTGCCTACGAGCAGTACTTC.

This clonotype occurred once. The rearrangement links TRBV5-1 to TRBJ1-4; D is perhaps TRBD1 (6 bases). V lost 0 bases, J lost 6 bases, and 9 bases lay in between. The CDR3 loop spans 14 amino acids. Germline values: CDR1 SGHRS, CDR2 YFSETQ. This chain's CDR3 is CASSLGTVDEKLFF. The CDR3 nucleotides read TGCGCCAGCAGCTTGGGGACAGTAGATGAAAAACTGTTTTTT. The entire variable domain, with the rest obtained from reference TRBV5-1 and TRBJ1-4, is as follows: KAGVTQTPRYLIKTRGQQVTLSCSPISGHRSVSWYQQTPGQGLQFLFEYFSETQRNKGNFPGRFSGRQFSNSRSEMNVSTLELGDSALYLCASSLGTVDEKLFFGSGTQLSVL.

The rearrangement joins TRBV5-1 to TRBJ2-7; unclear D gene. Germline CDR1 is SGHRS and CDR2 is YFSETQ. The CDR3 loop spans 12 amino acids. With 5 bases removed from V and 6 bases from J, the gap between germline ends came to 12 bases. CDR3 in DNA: TGCGCCAGCAGACGGACGAATGGCGAGCAGTACTTC. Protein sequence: CASRRTNGEQYF. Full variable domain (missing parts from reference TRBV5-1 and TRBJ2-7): KAGVTQTPRYLIKTRGQQVTLSCSPISGHRSVSWYQQTPGQGLQFLFEYFSETQRNKGNFPGRFSGRQFSNSRSEMNVSTLELGDSALYLCASRRTNGEQYFGPGTRLTVT.

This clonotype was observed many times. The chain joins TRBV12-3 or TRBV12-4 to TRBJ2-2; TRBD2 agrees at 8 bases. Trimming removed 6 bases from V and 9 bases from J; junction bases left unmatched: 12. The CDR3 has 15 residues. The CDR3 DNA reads TGTGCCAGCAGCCTCTTGGGCGGGGGGACCTGGGAGCTGTTTTTT. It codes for CASSLLGGGTWELFF.